This TCR beta chain emerged from a study of cytomegalovirus exposure and HLA in healthy donors (dated by TCRdb to the late 2010s). Turning to the overall study: An earlier analysis of about 560 of the donors reported roughly 300 Gb of sequence data and 95 million to 130 million unique TCR beta sequences obtained from about 179 million T cells. About 5 DR-DQ haplotypes were handled as single units for association and clustering, since linkage in the cohort was strong. To predict cytomegalovirus infection status, the study brought together high-throughput TCR immunosequencing, statistical association of individual TCRs with disease status, and machine learning. Both class I and class II loci were covered by HLA typing, at four-digit resolution. Across 398 genotyped donors of the cohort, an average of about 240,000 unique TCR beta nucleotide sequences per donor were sequenced, and about a sixth of those sequences were non-productive. To study patterns of TCR occurrence, a later analysis re-analyzed previously published TCR beta repertoires from 600 to 750 donors and added high-resolution HLA genotyping. In an earlier analysis of a few hundred of the donors, high-throughput TCR beta sequencing was used to judge whether each TCR beta V gene segment behaved as functional or pseudogenic. Of the roughly 410 genotyped donors, 75% to 85% were placed in the genetic ancestry cluster associated with self-reported Caucasian donors. The number of donors typed differed by locus, with about 629-640 for A, B, C, DRB1 and DQB1, about 500 for DQA1, some 570 for DPA1, and about 450 for DPB1. Donor age, sex, ethnicity and CMV serostatus were collected together with the repertoire data. The study profiled the T cell repertoires of 550 to 700 subjects by immunosequencing and related them to cytomegalovirus serostatus. Genome-wide SNP genotypes for about three fifths of the roughly 700 donors were used in a later genetic analysis, which treated that subset as a discovery cohort. Every discovery cohort repertoire had been produced on one sequencing platform. Besides the first cohort of roughly 700 subjects, a separate validation cohort made up of 120 different subjects was used. Rather than using new phenotypic data, the later analysis identified candidate immune exposures from TCR beta sequences and from how often those sequences occurred across donors. Roughly 300 gigabases of sequencing data and approximately 93 million unique TCR sequences were included in an early release covering roughly 600 HLA-typed donors. The study aimed to test whether signatures of past pathogen exposure could be identified by cataloging public T cell receptors.

Notes on this clone: No antigen is known for it. Base qualities are not recorded, but no much larger clone differs from it by a single base.

What the research found in general, with its limitations: A further reported finding was that TCR beta sequences accurately predicted the HLA-A and HLA-B alleles for most subjects in the first cohort. Only TCR beta chains were sequenced in this cohort, and the absence of alpha or paired-chain data limited detectable features. Most CMV-associated TCR beta chains appeared to be HLA-restricted in a later analysis, and the HLA associations seemed to be driven largely by CMV exposure. Cytomegalovirus status was reported to be diagnosed by the classifier with high specificity and sensitivity in both the original and validation cohorts. When HLA alleles, especially DR and DQ, strongly co-occurred, attributing TCR associations to individual alleles was difficult. The study listed 164 TCR beta chains as associated with cytomegalovirus. A later analysis reported that several top co-occurrence clusters appeared linked to parvovirus B19, influenza, CMV and Epstein-Barr virus. Because HLA typing was unavailable for some donors at each locus, only the typed subset was used in association tests. Roughly uniform sequencing depth across donors was assumed in presence/absence analyses, although this assumption may not hold. Some IMGT-functional V segments, including TRBV6-2 and TRBV6-3, could not be distinguished by the 87-base-pair reads and were therefore excluded. A later genetic analysis associated a missense DCLRE1C variant with V-gene and J-gene trimming of TCR beta chains, and an independent cohort replicated the association. Most TCR sequences were seen in very few donors, while some public TCRs were found in many individuals. In vitro tests confirmed that a few of the cytomegalovirus-associated TCR beta chains recognize cytomegalovirus antigens. Linkage disequilibrium might explain the correlated functional status among segregating V segments, but an unknown experimental factor could not be excluded. A group of highly shared sequence variants was considered likely to be a technical artifact of the sequencing pipeline. Compared with equally common non-associated chains, HLA-associated TCR beta chains in a later analysis were more clonally expanded and had lower generation probabilities. About 17 rarely observed V segments, including chromosome 9 orphons, were excluded from the earlier analysis of approximately 500 of the donors because counts were too low. CMV serostatus was the only immune exposure information available for the cohort. A later analysis associated roughly 17,000 TCR beta sequences with specific HLA alleles at a false discovery rate of 0.05. In a later genetic analysis, fewer N-insertions in productive TCRs were reported among donors in an Asian-associated ancestry cluster than the roughly 710-donor mean. In an earlier analysis of about 600 of the donors, most TCR beta V segments appeared in productive rearrangements about 90% or about 30% of the time, broadly matching IMGT annotations. The authors suggested that the approach could potentially be extended to other disease states and immunological phenotypes. In a later analysis, the rate of TCR association differed among HLA loci, with DRB1 alleles having the most associated TCRs and HLA-C alleles having the fewest.

The germline V gene provides CDR1 KGHSH and CDR2 LQKENI. The CDR3, cysteine through phenylalanine, is 15 amino acids long. CDR3 DNA only is kept here, 45 bases in frame from base 1. Trimming takes 3 bases from V and 1 base from J, and the germline ends sit 7 bases apart. Library preparation used the immunoSEQ multiplex PCR assay. A mixture of 60 forward primers for TCR Vbeta segments and 13 reverse primers for TCR Jbeta segments was used in the multiplex PCR. The CDR3 region of rearranged TCR beta genes was amplified from genomic DNA with a multiplex PCR assay. The amplified TCR beta libraries were sequenced on the Illumina HiSeq System as 87-base-pair reads. The paper's processing steps were these. A later analysis tallied tens of millions of unique TCR beta chains across the 700 or so repertoires, and some 10 million of those chains were shared by two or more donors. To remove PCR and sequencing errors, raw reads were error-corrected and collapsed into unique sequences using a nearest-neighbor algorithm that merged closely related sequences. Alignment of CDR3 sequences to IMGT reference sequences was used to assign V, D and J gene segments. For a sequence to be retained, a match of at least six nucleotides to both a V gene segment and a J gene segment was required. A rearrangement counted as productive if the CDR3 had no stop codons and remained in frame with V and J, and every other rearrangement counted as non-productive. Following IMGT convention, CDR3 was defined as the stretch from the second conserved V-encoded cysteine to the conserved J-encoded phenylalanine. The earlier analysis of some 540 of the donors excluded any sequence lacking an unambiguous match to a single V gene segment. In an earlier analysis of several hundred of the donors, V segments were called functional above 56.7% productive rearrangements and were called segregating when the between-donor standard deviation exceeded 5%. To diagnose cytomegalovirus status from the catalog of TCR beta chain sequences, a statistical classification framework was built. In a later analysis, TCR nucleotide sequences were compared against IMGT/GENE-DB human TR gene sequences so that V and J genes could be assigned. In a later analysis, CDR3 sequences and most-parsimonious VDJ recombination scenarios were assigned using the TCRdist pipeline. In a later analysis, each TCR beta chain was defined by its CDR3 amino acid sequence together with its V-gene family, and reads without a unique V-gene family were excluded. In a later analysis, approximately 640 highly shared, low-generation-probability nucleotide sequences were removed to address suspected cross-contamination and a sequencing artifact. In a later analysis, a clonal expansion index for each public chain was calculated from normalized within-repertoire ranks of inferred template counts. Generation probabilities in a later analysis came from a VDJ recombination model fitted to out-of-frame rearrangements, and those results were checked against IGoR. In a later analysis, hypergeometric tests were used to score TCR-TCR, TCR-HLA and TCR-CMV co-occurrence, with a repertoire-size bias correction applied to TCR pairs. In a later analysis, false discovery rates were estimated by permuting HLA or CMV assignments 20 times. A later analysis grouped co-occurring TCRs with DBSCAN, adding TCRdist sequence similarity when clustering within HLA-allele-positive subsets. Repertoires with fewer than 30,000 or more than 120,000 public chains, plus five repertoires with anomalous nucleotide sharing, were excluded from co-occurrence clustering. The immuneACCESS repertoire file appears here via TCRdb, limited to in-frame rearrangements. These files lack a portion of the clones; in checked studies, under half of the deficit traces to unresolved V genes, and the cause of the others is not known. That table gives V, J and clone size, and the DNA gave D and trimming. The table for this sample lists approximately 180,000 clones; around 82% of them were counted only once. The ten largest clonotypes hold 1.5% to 2% of the sample.

The cohort was made up of 666 healthy bone marrow donors. At the time of sampling, every cohort member was nominally healthy, though immune exposures that went unrecorded were likely present. The donor was CMV seronegative and belonged to the group of approximately 320 seronegative cohort members. A peripheral blood sample was provided by each donor, and peripheral blood mononuclear cells were used for TCR beta sequencing. Genomic DNA extraction from the blood cell samples was performed with the Qiagen DNeasy Blood Extraction Kit. Sequencing was performed on PBMCs. The receptor was isolated from a man aged 18 to 29 in good health and CMV-seronegative. The sequence links TRBV18 to TRBJ2-6, with the D gene call left open. Read as DNA, the sequence is TGTGCCAGCTCACCCCAGCGTTCTGGGGCCAACGTCCTGACTTTC. It encodes CASSPQRSGANVLTF.